The present TCR beta chain was sequenced within a study of CD8 T cells in Susac syndrome. Trimming removed 5 bases from V and 3 bases from J, with 11 bases in between. Germline CDR1 and CDR2: ENHRY and SYGVKD. The CDR3 is 13 amino acids. Study-level points and caveats: It was acknowledged in the study that its TCR sequencing and HLA analysis involved a relatively small number of individuals.

Sequencing of TCR beta was undertaken in CD8+ and CD4+ T cells derived from blood. TEMRA cells were enriched by FACS, while CD8+ and CD4+ T cells were obtained through a negative isolation that was performed magnetically. With respect to this clonotype: Its antigen is undetermined.

Random hexamers were used to reverse transcribe 0.5 to 1 ug of RNA. Amplification of the TCR beta CDR3 was carried out by immunoSEQ multiplex PCR, which spanned a total of 54 Vbeta and 13 Jbeta segments. One entry per CDR3 protein, called by TCRdb with MiXCR from the immunoSEQ multiplex PCR reads. Of about 180,000 distinct CDR3 sequences in the sample, approximately 94% were seen once. The chain combines TRBV10-3 with TRBJ2-7, with a possible D match to TRBD1 (5 bases). Sequencing was performed on CD4+ T cells from PBMCs. The receptor was isolated from a human donor with Susac syndrome. CDR3 sequence reads: CAISQSRDYEQYF. The DNA of the CDR3 is TGTGCCATCAGTCAATCCAGGGACTACGAGCAGTACTTC.